The 24 T cell receptor beta chains in this list originate from one sample, sequenced in a study of T cells in Graves' hyperthyroidism and ophthalmopathy. It was RNA transcripts that yielded the amplified TCR beta CDR3 regions. The study used the HTBI primer set for a first-round RT-PCR of the TCR CDR3. TCRdb used MiXCR to reprocess the multiplex PCR reads, holding one entry per CDR3 protein. The table includes about 690,000 distinct CDR3 sequences, around 15% detected once. Sequenced material: blood. Receptors originate from a man between 45 and 60 years old with Graves' hyperthyroidism.

This clonotype was observed many times. The chain couples TRBV7-9 to TRBJ2-1, with 15 bases fitting TRBD2. The germline V gene encodes CDR1 SEHNR and CDR2 FQNEAQ (reference sequence). V lost 10 bases and J lost 3; bases outside the gene matches: 10. The CDR3 has 17 residues. The CDR3 here is CAILGTSGRRDYNEQFF. As DNA, the CDR3 is TGTGCCATTCTCGGGACTAGCGGGAGGAGGGACTACAATGAGCAGTTCTTC.

In its sample, this clonotype was seen many times. CDR3 DNA: TGTGCCAGCACCTCCCGAGGGGCCCGCCAAGAGACCCAGTACTTC. This sequence encodes CASTSRGARQETQYF. This sequence joins TRBV27 and TRBJ2-5; either TRBD1 or TRBD2 may supply D (5 bases each). V lost 7 bases and J 1 base, leaving 16 bases between the germline ends. The CDR3 length is 15 residues. The germline V gene has CDR1 MNHEY and CDR2 SMNVEV (reference sequence).

This clonotype was detected only a few times. The rearrangement links TRBV5-8 to TRBJ1-5; 9 nucleotides line up with TRBD1. Germline CDR1 and CDR2: SGHTS and YDEGEE. The CDR3 has 17 residues. The J segment lost 0 bases and the V segment lost 0 bases, leaving 4 bases of the junction unmatched. The CDR3 loop is CASSLGDRADSNQPQHF. The DNA for the CDR3 is TGTGCCAGCAGCTTGGGGGACAGGGCCGATAGCAATCAGCCCCAGCATTTT.

Many counts were recorded for this clonotype. The rearrangement joins TRBV2 to TRBJ2-3; D gene ambiguous. CDR3 length: 16 amino acids. Looked up from germline, CDR1 is SNHLY and CDR2 is FYNNEI. Trimming pared 4 bases from V and 2 bases from J, leaving 16 bases between. The CDR3 is CASSVGNSAPTDTQYF. The CDR3 DNA reads as TGTGCCAGCAGTGTTGGGAACAGCGCCCCCACAGATACGCAGTATTTT.

This clonotype was seen a few times. The chain couples TRBV28 to TRBJ1-5; a possible D gene is TRBD1 (6 bases). CDR1 MDHEN and CDR2 SYDVKM come from the germline V gene. V was cut by 1 base and J by 7 bases, with 14 bases left in between. The CDR3 is 15 amino acids. CDR3: CASSLFLQGDQPQHF. The CDR3, as DNA: TGTGCCAGCAGTTTATTCTTACAGGGTGACCAGCCCCAGCATTTT. Together with reference TRBV28 and TRBJ1-5, the CDR3 gives the full variable domain: DVKVTQSSRYLVKRTGEKVFLECVQDMDHENMFWYRQDPGLGLRLIYFSYDVKMKEKGDIPEGYSVSREKKERFSLILESASTNQTSMYLCASSLFLQGDQPQHFGDGTRLSIL.

This clonotype was seen only a few times. A much larger clone lies one base from this, so it may be a read error. V usage is TRBV27 and J usage is TRBJ1-6; D gene ambiguous. Deletions cut 3 bases from V and 8 bases from J, with 14 bases between. CDR3 length equals 15 residues. In germline, CDR1 is MNHEY, CDR2 SMNVEV (reference sequence). Written as DNA, the CDR3 is TGTGCCAGCAGTTTCCGTTCTCCAGGAGATTCACCCCTCCACTTT. It specifies CASSFRSPGDSPLHF.

This clonotype was detected many times. This sequence joins TRBV28 and TRBJ1-1; D unclear. Germline V lookup: CDR1 MDHEN, CDR2 SYDVKM. There are 13 residues in the CDR3. V lost 7 bases and J lost 6, with 15 bases in between. The CDR3 loop reads CASMIGSGAEAFF. CDR3 DNA: TGTGCCAGCATGATCGGTTCGGGCGCTGAAGCTTTCTTT.

This clonotype showed up just a few times. This rearrangement joins TRBV24-1 to TRBJ2-3; D is unresolved. The CDR3 has 14 amino acids. Trimming cost V 7 bases and J 1 base, with 11 bases left between them. The germline V gene has CDR1 KGHDR and CDR2 SFDVKD. CDR3 nucleotide sequence: TGTGCCACCAGCGGAATTTTTGGCACAGATACGCAGTATTTT. It encodes CATSGIFGTDTQYF.

The rearrangement uses TRBV27 and TRBJ2-7, with D maybe TRBD2 (5 bases). The CDR3 loop spans 15 amino acids. The germline V gene has CDR1 MNHEY and CDR2 SMNVEV (reference sequence). Deletions cut 2 bases from V and 0 bases from J, with 11 bases between. As DNA, the CDR3 is TGTGCCAGCAGTTTAATAGCCCGGGGCTCCTACGAGCAGTACTTC. Its translation: CASSLIARGSYEQYF.

This chain links TRBV6-1 with TRBJ2-7; TRBD2 matches 8 bases. V shed 5 bases and J 2 bases; nucleotides not matched to a gene: 8. Germline CDR1 MNHNS, CDR2 SASEGT. This CDR3 is built from 15 residues. The CDR3 is CASSIRTSGTYEQYF. The CDR3 nucleotides read TGTGCCAGCAGTATCCGTACTAGCGGAACCTACGAGCAGTACTTC.

This clonotype was detected many times. The chain uses TRBV27 and TRBJ2-1, with a tentative D call TRBD2 (5 bases). CDR1 and CDR2 (germline): MNHEY, SMNVEV (reference sequence). This CDR3 comprises 17 residues. V was pared by 5 bases and J by 0 bases, with 17 bases between. The CDR3 loop is CASSPRLTTPSYNEQFF. CDR3 sequence (DNA): TGTGCCAGCAGTCCACGACTAACAACACCCTCCTACAATGAGCAGTTCTTC.

This chain connects TRBV19 to TRBJ1-2; no reliable D call. The CDR3 runs 15 residues. Trimming pared 3 bases from V and 2 bases from J, leaving 13 bases between. Germline-derived CDR1 and CDR2 are LNHDA and SQIVND (reference sequence). The DNA of the CDR3 is TGTGCCAGTAGTATTTCAGGCGGAGGAAACTATGGCTACACCTTC. Its protein is CASSISGGGNYGYTF.

In this sample, this clonotype turned up many times. The genes are TRBV6-2 or TRBV6-3 and TRBJ2-2; D unclear. V was pared by 4 bases and J by 6 bases, with 15 bases between. The germline V gene encodes CDR1 MNHEY and CDR2 SVGEGT. The length of the CDR3 is 15 residues. CDR3 nucleotides: TGTGCCAGCAGTTGGCAGAGACTTAATGCCGGGGAGCTGTTTTTT. Its protein is CASSWQRLNAGELFF.

This clonotype showed up many times. The gene calls are TRBV12-3 or TRBV12-4 and TRBJ1-1; TRBD1 agrees at 8 bases. The CDR3 is 15 amino acids. V lost 0 bases and J lost 4; bases outside the gene matches: 4. The CDR3 loop reads CASSLADREATEAFF. The CDR3, as DNA: TGTGCCAGCAGTTTAGCGGACAGGGAGGCCACTGAAGCTTTCTTT.

CDR3 sequence reads: CSARVRGKITIEQFF. In DNA, the CDR3 is TGCAGTGCTAGAGTGAGAGGGAAGATTACAATCGAGCAGTTCTTC. The chain recombines TRBV20-1 with TRBJ2-1; D possibly corresponds to TRBD2 (5 bases). Germline loops: CDR1 DFQATT, CDR2 SNEGSKA (reference sequence). V lost 1 base and J lost 10, with 20 bases in between. This CDR3 has 15 amino acids.

In this sample, this clonotype turned up a few times. The chain has TRBV27 and TRBJ2-7; no firm D call. This CDR3 is 16 amino acids long. Per germline, CDR1 MNHEY and CDR2 SMNVEV (reference sequence). The germline V and J ends were trimmed by 6 bases and 4 bases, with 22 bases remaining between them. Here the CDR3 DNA reads TGTGCCAGCAGGCCCCTCTTAGAGTCGTTACTGTACGAGCAGTACTTC. Translating gives CASRPLLESLLYEQYF.

The V gene is TRBV28, the J gene TRBJ1-1; tentatively, D is TRBD1 (5 bases). V lost 7 bases, J lost 0 bases, and 15 bases lay in between. Looked up from germline, CDR1 is MDHEN and CDR2 is SYDVKM. The CDR3 is 15 amino acids. CDR3 sequence reads: CASTPGDRMNTEAFF. DNA of the CDR3: TGTGCCAGCACCCCCGGAGACAGAATGAACACTGAAGCTTTCTTT.

The table lists this clonotype with a few counts. Without the conserved terminal phenylalanine or tryptophan, this CDR3 likely stems from a read error. The chain joins TRBV12-3 or TRBV12-4 to TRBJ1-2; tentatively, D is TRBD1 (5 bases). Trimming stripped 9 bases from V and 2 bases from J, with 10 bases between. The CDR3 totals 12 residues. Here the CDR3 reads CASTRANYGYTL. The CDR3 nucleotides are TGTGCCAGTACCAGGGCCAACTATGGCTACACCCTC.

This clonotype came up a few times. V usage is TRBV5-1 and J usage is TRBJ2-3; D remains unclear. CDR1 and CDR2 (germline): SGHRS, YFSETQ. V lost 0 bases and J lost 2, with 10 bases in between. The CDR3 length is 15 residues. In DNA, the CDR3 is TGCGCCAGCAGCTTGGGGCAAATTCTCACAGATACGCAGTATTTT. It yields the protein CASSLGQILTDTQYF.

The table lists this clonotype with many counts. The rearrangement joins TRBV27 to TRBJ1-1, with 7 positions matching TRBD1. This CDR3 contains 15 residues. The V gene end was trimmed by 5 bases and the J gene end by 0 bases; junction bases not matched to a gene: 6. Germline CDR1 reads MNHEY; CDR2 reads SMNVEV (reference sequence). The CDR3, as DNA: TGTGCCAGCAGTAATCGACAGGGCTTGAACACTGAAGCTTTCTTT. It specifies CASSNRQGLNTEAFF.

This clonotype occurred many times. The rearrangement uses TRBV6-1 and TRBJ2-1, with D unclear. Germline-derived CDR1 and CDR2 are MNHNS and SASEGT. The CDR3 runs to 15 residues. The V and J ends lost 7 bases and 4 bases respectively, with 17 bases between them. The CDR3 reads CASKTTGSSYNEQFF. CDR3 nucleotide sequence: TGTGCCAGCAAGACAACGGGTTCCTCGTACAATGAGCAGTTCTTC.

This clonotype was found many times. This chain joins TRBV7-8 and TRBJ2-1, with 11 nucleotides matching TRBD2. Germline-derived CDR1 and CDR2 are SGHVS and FQNEAQ. V lost 5 bases and J lost 6; bases outside the gene matches: 6. The CDR3 contains 15 residues. The CDR3 protein is CASSRGLAETNEQFF. Written as DNA, the CDR3 is TGTGCCAGCAGCCGGGGACTAGCGGAGACCAATGAGCAGTTCTTC.

This clonotype was counted many times. This chain joins TRBV20-1 and TRBJ2-1, with 16 bases identical to TRBD2. The junction had 15 bases not matched to a gene; V was cut back by 6 bases and J by 4 bases. CDR1 and CDR2 from the germline V gene are DFQATT and SNEGSKA (reference sequence). This CDR3 is 19 amino acids long. The CDR3: CSAPPRVGLAGGGYNEQFF. The CDR3, as DNA: TGCAGTGCCCCACCAAGGGTGGGACTAGCGGGAGGGGGGTACAATGAGCAGTTCTTC.

This clonotype was seen repeatedly, ten times or more. The genes are TRBV2 and TRBJ2-1, with D possibly TRBD2 on 5 matching bases. This CDR3 has 13 residues. Trimming left V 7 bases short and J 2 bases short, with 9 bases between. The germline V gene encodes CDR1 SNHLY and CDR2 FYNNEI. CDR3 protein: CASIVGAYNEQFF. Here the CDR3 DNA reads TGTGCCAGCATAGTCGGGGCCTACAATGAGCAGTTCTTC.